Sequencing of this T cell receptor (beta chain) was carried out in a study of T-cell memory formation after mild COVID-19. Losses at the gene ends were 1 base for V and 2 bases for J; bases not matched to a gene: 7. The length of the CDR3 is 17 residues. Germline V CDR1 and CDR2: SGDLS, YYNGEE. Via MiXCR, TCRdb re-called the 5' RACE reads, giving one row per CDR3 protein. The sample contains around 510,000 distinct CDR3 sequences, 20% to 25% of which appear only once. The V gene is TRBV9, the J gene TRBJ2-2, with TRBD2 matching over 8 bases. Source material: PBMCs or a T cell subset sorted from them (not recorded which). This clonotype was obtained from an adult woman who had mild COVID-19 (a few samples of this study predate the infection). Cell type and time point are not known. CDR3: CASSVREREPNTGELFF. CDR3 DNA: TGTGCCAGCAGCGTACGGGAGCGGGAGCCTAACACCGGGGAGCTGTTTTTT. Drawing the rest from reference TRBV9 and TRBJ2-2, the complete variable domain is DSGVTQTPKHLITATGQRVTLRCSPRSGDLSVYWYQQSLDQGLQFLIQYYNGEERAKGNILERFSAQQFPDLHSELNLSSLELGDSALYFCASSVREREPNTGELFFGEGSRLTVL.